This T cell receptor beta chain appears in the sequencing data of a study of OX40 agonist ivuxolimab in advanced cancers. Study information: The patients' treatment was ivuxolimab, an agonistic anti-OX40 (CD134) antibody. Patients receiving dose escalation had hepatocellular carcinoma, melanoma, renal cell or head and neck cancer. Study results and limitations: No determination was made of the antigen specificity of the expanded peripheral T cells.

Blood sampling was done at baseline, cycle 4 day 1, and cycle 7 day 1. Note on this clone: As yet, its antigen is unknown.

This CDR3 region has 15 residues. V lost 6 bases to trimming and J lost 7 bases, with 21 bases between them. The germline V gene encodes CDR1 MNHEY and CDR2 SVGAGI. Repertoires were generated with immunoSEQ multiplex PCR, while TCRdb's copy carries only in-frame clones and drops some. Found here are 95,000 to 150,000 clones, around 95% of them singletons; the top ten hold 0.15% to 0.16%. This TCR was recovered from an adult with an advanced solid tumor such as melanoma, head and neck, liver or kidney cancer. The sample in question was CD4+ or CD8+ T cells sorted from blood, obtained in a trial of the OX40 agonist ivuxolimab. The chain carries TRBV6-5 and TRBJ2-5, with D possibly TRBD2 on 6 matching bases. The DNA for the CDR3 is TGTGCCAGCAGCCGCCGGGACTTGCAAGGCGGGACCCAGTACTTC. It encodes CASSRRDLQGGTQYF.